This TCR beta chain was captured by sequencing in a study of vaccination effects on CD4 cells after COVID-19. The study, taken as a whole, reports: By a late point after vaccination, infection- and vaccine-induced clones had shrunk markedly through clonal contraction.

Before sequencing, viral peptide pools were used by the ViraFEST assay to expand antigen-specific CD4+ T cells. Cultured cells yielded isolated CD4+ T cells after roughly 11 days. Absence of prior SARS-CoV-2 infection characterized the vaccine recipients, who showed negative nucleocapsid antibodies. Each culture well received a few million PBMC. These cells were then cultured in IMDM with approximately 10 IU/ml IL-2 and 7.5 to 10 ug/ml peptides. V was pared by 5 bases and J by 3 bases, with 17 bases between. Germline V gene sequence: CDR1 MNHNY, CDR2 SVGAGI (reference sequence). The CDR3 loop spans 17 amino acids. Profiling relied on immunoSEQ multiplex PCR, and the TCRdb table lists in-frame clones only, not all of them. Here the sample spans 35,000 to 55,000 clones, roughly 79% being singletons. Note on this clone: Its antigen is undetermined.

The clonotype was recovered from a human donor who received a COVID-19 vaccine. The genes are TRBV6-6 and TRBJ1-6; D is ambiguous. The specimen comprised CD4+ T cells from PBMCs cultured with SARS-CoV-2 spike peptides, sampled before COVID-19 vaccination. CDR3 nucleotide sequence: TGTGCCAGCAGTCCCCCCGCTGGCCCCCTCTATAATTCACCCCTCCACTTT. Translated: CASSPPAGPLYNSPLHF.